Sequencing of this T cell receptor (beta chain) was carried out in a study of Graves' ophthalmopathy and Graves' hyperthyroidism. Whole-study results and caveats: Separation of ophthalmopathy from stable hyperthyroidism was achieved by a 13-signature model, at around 89% sensitivity and around 81% specificity. Ophthalmopathy progression was predicted with about 67% sensitivity and 72% to 75% specificity.

Worth noting for this clonotype: Its matching antigen is unknown.

This CDR3 spans 13 amino acids. Germline V gives CDR1 LNHNV, CDR2 YYDKDF (reference sequence). Trimming took 5 bases from V and 6 from J, leaving 13 bases between them. From RNA, the CDR3 regions of TCR beta chains were amplified and sequenced. Second-round multiplex PCR came after first-round RT-PCR with HTBI primers. One entry per CDR3 protein, called by TCRdb with MiXCR from the multiplex PCR reads. The sample has about 370,000 distinct CDR3 sequences, about 16% seen once. The sample comprised peripheral blood. The V and J genes are TRBV15 and TRBJ2-5; possible D gene TRBD1, 6 bases. This TCR derives from a woman under 30 with Graves' ophthalmopathy. Here the CDR3 reads CATSRSWGQTQYF. The CDR3 DNA reads as TGTGCCACCAGCCGGTCATGGGGGCAGACCCAGTACTTC.